The clone carrying this T cell receptor beta chain was recorded a few times. Measured with immunoSEQ multiplex PCR; TCRdb has only the in-frame clones, and not every one. The sample has about 60,000 clones; around 86% are singletons. The data belong to a study of radiotherapy plus CTLA-4 blockade in lung cancer. Focal radiation was given together with CTLA-4 blockade (ipilimumab) to patients with chemo-refractory metastatic non-small-cell lung cancer. Looked up from germline, CDR1 is SGHNT and CDR2 is YENEEA. The V end lost 5 bases, the J end lost 8 bases, and 19 bases lay between the germline ends. CDR3 length: 15 residues.

V gene TRBV11-3 combines with J gene TRBJ2-1, with a possible D match to TRBD1 (6 bases). Sequences were derived from peripheral blood, sampled from a patient treated with radiotherapy plus ipilimumab. The origin of this receptor is a human donor with non-small cell lung cancer who had a partial response to radiotherapy plus ipilimumab. The CDR3 coding sequence is TGTGCCAGCAGCCCCAGGGTTAGGACAGTCCATGAGCAGTTCTTC. It is translated as CASSPRVRTVHEQFF.